Each of the 20 T cell receptor beta chains below was sequenced from the same sample in a study of cytomegalovirus exposure and HLA in healthy donors. Amplification used 60 Vbeta primers and 13 Jbeta primers. Data came from immunoSEQ multiplex PCR; TCRdb stores just in-frame clones and leaves some out. This table has over 200,000 clones, around 80% appearing once. Sequenced sample: PBMCs. The receptors come from a man aged 35-49 years in good health and CMV-seropositive.

The V and J genes are TRBV6-6 and TRBJ1-3, with 7 bases identical to TRBD1. V trimming: 6 bases; J trimming: 0 bases; junction bases outside the gene matches: 2. Germline CDR1 is MNHNY and CDR2 is SVGAGI (reference sequence). The CDR3 consists of 14 residues. The CDR3 region is CASRRDSSGNTIYF. CDR3 in DNA: TGTGCCAGCAGGAGGGACAGCTCTGGAAACACCATATATTTT.

The V call is TRBV11-3, the J call TRBJ2-5; TRBD1 aligns across 8 bases. J gave up 5 bases and V 3 bases, and 11 bases lay outside the gene matches. Germline V gives CDR1 SGHNT, CDR2 YENEEA. This CDR3 region has 16 residues. The CDR3 region is CASSFSPQGARETQYF. CDR3 DNA: TGTGCCAGCAGCTTTAGCCCGCAGGGGGCCCGTGAGACCCAGTACTTC.

The chain recombines TRBV5-1 with TRBJ2-1; a possible D gene is TRBD2 (6 bases). Per the germline V gene, CDR1 is SGHRS and CDR2 is YFSETQ. The CDR3 has 16 amino acids. Deletions cut 1 base from V and 2 bases from J, with 13 bases between. CDR3 loop: CASSLSPGAAYNEQFF. DNA of the CDR3: TGCGCCAGCAGCTTGTCTCCGGGAGCAGCCTACAATGAGCAGTTCTTC.

The chain's CDR3 is CASSEGQGGQPQHF. Written as DNA, the CDR3 is TGTGCCAGCAGTGAAGGGCAGGGAGGTCAGCCCCAGCATTTT. The chain is built from TRBV6-1 and TRBJ1-5; perhaps TRBD1 as D (5 bases). Germline V gene data show CDR1 as MNHNS and CDR2 as SASEGT. CDR3 size: 14 residues. Trimming removed 1 base at V and 6 bases at J, with 10 bases between.

The rearrangement joins TRBV19 to TRBJ1-1, with unresolved D. Germline-derived CDR1 and CDR2 are LNHDA and SQIVND (reference sequence). The germline V and J ends were trimmed by 4 bases and 4 bases, with 10 bases remaining between them. The CDR3 covers 13 residues. CDR3 residues: CASSRVGSTEAFF. CDR3 coding DNA: TGTGCCAGTAGTAGAGTCGGGAGCACTGAAGCTTTCTTT.

V is TRBV5-1 and J is TRBJ1-4; D uncertain. Germline lookup yields CDR1 SGHRS and CDR2 YFSETQ. There are 14 residues in the CDR3. V was pared by 5 bases and J by 0 bases, with 8 bases between. CDR3 amino acids: CASREASTNEKLFF. In DNA form, the CDR3 reads TGCGCCAGCAGGGAGGCTTCAACTAATGAAAAACTGTTTTTT.

A single count supports this clone. The CDR3 DNA reads TGTGCCAGCAGCTTAACGGGAGGAAGGGATACGCAGTATTTT. Translating gives CASSLTGGRDTQYF. The chain is built from TRBV11-3 and TRBJ2-3, with TRBD2 identical over 7 bases. The CDR3 contains 14 residues. Germline V lookup: CDR1 SGHNT, CDR2 YENEEA. The ends lost 2 bases at V and 6 bases at J; junction bases unmatched: 5.

This clone was seen only once. This rearrangement joins TRBV4-1 to TRBJ2-1; unclear D gene. This CDR3 has 12 residues. Trimming shortened V by 1 base and J by 10 bases, and 8 bases separated the two germline ends. Germline CDR1 and CDR2: MGHRA and YSYEKL. The CDR3 protein is CASSQGVGEQFF. The CDR3 DNA reads TGCGCCAGCAGCCAAGGGGTCGGGGAGCAGTTCTTC.

The chain recombines TRBV5-6 with TRBJ1-4, with TRBD1 matching 8 bases. The CDR3 loop spans 14 amino acids. The V gene end was trimmed by 2 bases and the J gene end by 8 bases; junction bases not matched to a gene: 5. Germline V gene sequence: CDR1 SGHDT, CDR2 YYEEEE. CDR3 residues: CASSFRDRSEKLFF. The CDR3 DNA is TGTGCCAGCAGCTTCCGGGACAGGAGCGAAAAACTGTTTTTT. Supplemented by reference TRBV5-6 and TRBJ1-4, the full variable domain reads DAGVTQSPTHLIKTRGQQVTLRCSPKSGHDTVSWYQQALGQGPQFIFQYYEEEERQRGNFPDRFSGHQFPNYSSELNVNALLLGDSALYLCASSFRDRSEKLFFGSGTQLSVL.

This clone was picked up many times. As DNA, the CDR3 is TGTGCCAGCAGCCTAGTAGCGGGGAACACCGGGGAGCTGTTTTTT. Residues: CASSLVAGNTGELFF. V usage is TRBV7-8 and J usage is TRBJ2-2, with TRBD2 identical over 7 bases. With V trimmed by 5 bases and J by 1 base, 4 bases remained unmatched. This CDR3 is built from 15 residues. CDR1 and CDR2 from the germline V gene are SGHVS and FQNEAQ.

This clone showed up just a few times. The chain joins TRBV29-1 to TRBJ2-1; 11 bases are a match to TRBD1. Germline CDR1 reads SQVTM; CDR2 reads ANQGSEA. V shed 7 bases and J 16 bases; nucleotides not matched to a gene: 6. CDR3 length: 10 amino acids. As DNA, the CDR3 is TGCAGCGCCGGACAGGGGGCCAAATTCTTC. It encodes CSAGQGAKFF.

This clone was detected only a few times. This chain connects TRBV7-8 to TRBJ2-1; D is possibly TRBD1 (6 bases). Trimming took 2 bases from V and 4 from J, leaving 9 bases between them. This CDR3 is built from 14 residues. Per the germline V gene, CDR1 is SGHVS and CDR2 is FQNEAQ. DNA for the CDR3: TGTGCCAGCAGCTTATTACAGGGTTACAATGAGCAGTTCTTC. It codes for CASSLLQGYNEQFF.

The J gene is TRBJ2-3, the V gene TRBV5-1; 7 bases match TRBD1. This CDR3 is 15 amino acids long. Per the germline V gene, CDR1 is SGHRS and CDR2 is YFSETQ. V lost 4 bases, J lost 0 bases, and 5 bases stayed unmatched. CDR3 loop: CASSGLTGSTDTQYF. The CDR3 nucleotides read TGCGCCAGCAGCGGGTTGACAGGGAGCACAGATACGCAGTATTTT.

This chain links TRBV6-5 with TRBJ2-2; a possible D gene is TRBD2 (6 bases). Germline V lookup: CDR1 MNHEY, CDR2 SVGAGI. With 8 bases removed from V and 7 bases from J, the gap between germline ends came to 20 bases. This CDR3 comprises 15 residues. In DNA form, the CDR3 reads TGTGCCAGCGGGGAGGCAGGAAAGAGGGTCGGGGAGCTGTTTTTT. Amino acid sequence: CASGEAGKRVGELFF.

This rearrangement joins TRBV27 to TRBJ1-2; 7 bases are shared with TRBD1. The germline V gene has CDR1 MNHEY and CDR2 SMNVEV (reference sequence). This CDR3 has 14 residues. After removal of 3 bases from V and 2 bases from J, the junction contained 3 bases not matched to a gene. The CDR3 is CASSFLGQNYGYTF. CDR3 nucleotides: TGTGCCAGCAGTTTTCTGGGACAGAACTATGGCTACACCTTC.

Points on this clone: The sample has other DNA sequences that encode this CDR3 too. The rearrangement uses TRBV20-1 and TRBJ2-5; no firm D call. Between the trimmed V and J ends, which lost 3 bases and 2 bases, there was a span of 4 bases. The germline gives CDR1 DFQATT, CDR2 SNEGSKA (reference sequence). The CDR3 contains 11 residues. The CDR3 here is CSASLQETQYF. CDR3 DNA sequence: TGCAGTGCTAGCCTACAAGAGACCCAGTACTTC.

The gene calls are TRBV5-4 and TRBJ1-5; 7 nucleotides line up with TRBD1. The CDR3 sequence is 19 residues long. Germline values: CDR1 SGHNT, CDR2 YYREEE (reference sequence). J was trimmed by 2 bases and V by 3 bases; bases with no gene match: 17. The CDR3 DNA reads as TGTGCCAGCAGCTACTACGCGATCCGAACAGGGGACCGCAATCAGCCCCAGCATTTT. Translating it yields CASSYYAIRTGDRNQPQHF.

This sequence joins TRBV10-1 and TRBJ1-1; 11 bases are a match to TRBD1. Per the germline V gene, CDR1 is WNHNN and CDR2 is SYGVQD (reference sequence). The CDR3 has 13 residues. The ends lost 4 bases at V and 5 bases at J; junction bases unmatched: 0. CDR3 loop: CASSGDRGTEAFF. CDR3 nucleotide sequence: TGCGCCAGCAGTGGGGACAGGGGGACTGAAGCTTTCTTT.

The V gene is TRBV5-1, the J gene TRBJ2-5; 7 nucleotides align to TRBD1. V lost 2 bases, J lost 5 bases, and 9 bases stayed unmatched. From germline, CDR1 is SGHRS and CDR2 YFSETQ. The CDR3 length is 15 residues. In nucleotides, the CDR3 is TGCGCCAGCAGCTTCACCGACAGGGAACGGGAGACCCAGTACTTC. Its translation: CASSFTDRERETQYF.

This clone was observed a few times. The chain combines TRBV6-1 with TRBJ2-2, with 7 bases aligning to TRBD1. This CDR3 comprises 16 residues. Germline V lookup: CDR1 MNHNS, CDR2 SASEGT. Trimming cost V 2 bases and J 1 base; bases outside gene matches: 4. This chain's CDR3 is CASSETGALNTGELFF. Here the CDR3 DNA reads TGTGCCAGCAGTGAAACAGGGGCCCTGAACACCGGGGAGCTGTTTTTT.